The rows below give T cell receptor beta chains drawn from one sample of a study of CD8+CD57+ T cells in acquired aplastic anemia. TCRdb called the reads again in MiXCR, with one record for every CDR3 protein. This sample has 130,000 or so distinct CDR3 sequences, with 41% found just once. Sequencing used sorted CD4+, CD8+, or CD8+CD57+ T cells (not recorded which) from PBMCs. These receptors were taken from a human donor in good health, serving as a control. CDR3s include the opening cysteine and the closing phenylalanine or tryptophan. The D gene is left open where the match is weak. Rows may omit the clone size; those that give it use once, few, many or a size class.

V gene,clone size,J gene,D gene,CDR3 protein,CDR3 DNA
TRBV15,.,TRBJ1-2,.,CATSLGPSGRDGYTF,TGTGCCACCAGTTTAGGGCCTAGCGGTAGGGATGGCTACACCTTC
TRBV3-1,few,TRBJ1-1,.,CASSQSVGVGTEAFF,TGTGCCAGCAGCCAATCTGTAGGGGTCGGCACTGAAGCTTTCTTT
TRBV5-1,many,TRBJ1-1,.,CASSFLQGGTEAFF,TGCGCCAGCAGCTTTTTACAGGGAGGCACTGAAGCTTTCTTT
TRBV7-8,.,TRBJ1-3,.,CASSLGRIVSGDTIYF,TGTGCCAGCAGCTTGGGAAGGATCGTCTCTGGAGACACCATATATTTT
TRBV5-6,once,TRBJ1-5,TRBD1,CASSMPPGQYNQPQHF,TGTGCCAGCAGTATGCCCCCGGGACAGTACAATCAGCCCCAGCATTTT
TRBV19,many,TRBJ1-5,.,CASSITVGNQPQHF,TGTGCCAGTAGTATAACAGTGGGTAATCAGCCCCAGCATTTT
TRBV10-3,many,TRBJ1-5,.,CAISESRSNQPQHF,TGTGCCATCAGTGAGTCGCGGAGCAATCAGCCCCAGCATTTT
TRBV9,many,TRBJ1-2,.,CASSPTADSSDGRYTF,TGTGCCAGCAGCCCTACGGCGGACAGTAGCGATGGTCGCTACACCTTC
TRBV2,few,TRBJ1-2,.,CASSVDRQTDGYTF,TGTGCCAGCAGTGTTGACAGGCAGACCGATGGCTACACCTTC
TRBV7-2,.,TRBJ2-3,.,CASSFGADTQYF,TGTGCCAGCAGCTTTGGCGCAGATACGCAGTATTTT
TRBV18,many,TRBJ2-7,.,CASSTSGSRYEQYF,TGTGCCAGTTCGACCTCGGGCAGTCGCTACGAGCAGTACTTC
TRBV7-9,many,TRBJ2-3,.,CASSTTTDTQYF,TGTGCCAGCAGCACCACCACAGATACGCAGTATTTT
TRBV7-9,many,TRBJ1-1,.,CASSVNREVDTEAFF,TGTGCCAGCAGTGTAAACAGGGAGGTGGACACTGAAGCTTTCTTT
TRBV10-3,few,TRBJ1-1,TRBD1,CAISENRGNTEAFF,TGTGCCATCAGTGAAAACAGGGGAAACACTGAAGCTTTCTTT
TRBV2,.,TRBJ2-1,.,CASSVGYNEQFF,TGTGCCAGCAGTGTGGGCTACAATGAGCAGTTCTTC
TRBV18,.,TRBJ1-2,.,CASSPVGEPGYGYTF,TGTGCCAGCTCACCCGTCGGGGAGCCGGGCTATGGCTACACCTTC
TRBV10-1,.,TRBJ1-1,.,CASSDHVHRGSTEAFF,TGCGCCAGCAGTGACCACGTCCATAGAGGAAGCACTGAAGCTTTCTTT
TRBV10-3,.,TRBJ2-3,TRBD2,CAISGVERGGSTDTQYF,TGTGCCATCAGTGGAGTGGAGCGGGGGGGAAGCACAGATACGCAGTATTTT
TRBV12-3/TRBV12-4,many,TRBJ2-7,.,CASSLVVSTEVIREQYF,TGTGCCAGCAGTTTAGTAGTATCGACAGAAGTGATACGCGAGCAGTACTTC
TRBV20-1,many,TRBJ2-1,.,CSIRPGQTYNEQFF,TGCAGTATCCGACCGGGACAAACCTACAATGAGCAGTTCTTC
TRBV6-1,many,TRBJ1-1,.,CATQVNTEAFF,TGTGCCACACAGGTGAACACTGAAGCTTTCTTT
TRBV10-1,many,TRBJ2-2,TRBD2,CASSESLLAGGSRTGELFF,TGCGCCAGCAGTGAGTCACTACTAGCGGGAGGATCGAGGACCGGGGAGCTGTTTTTT
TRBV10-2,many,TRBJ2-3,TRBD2,CASSEVRGGGTDTQYF,TGCGCCAGCAGTGAGGTCCGGGGGGGTGGCACAGATACGCAGTATTTT
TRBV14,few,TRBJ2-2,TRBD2,CASSQGGLAGNTGELFF,TGTGCCAGCAGCCAAGGGGGACTAGCGGGAAACACCGGGGAGCTGTTTTTT
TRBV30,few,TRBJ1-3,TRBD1,CAWSLRDRVTSGNTIYF,TGTGCCTGGAGTCTCCGGGACAGAGTTACCTCTGGAAACACCATATATTTT
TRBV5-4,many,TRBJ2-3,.,CASSRSLASTDTQYF,TGTGCCAGCAGCCGAAGTCTAGCGAGCACAGATACGCAGTATTTT
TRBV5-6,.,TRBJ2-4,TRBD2,CASSLYQSGSLANIQYF,TGTGCCAGCAGCTTGTATCAGAGCGGGAGTCTTGCGAACATTCAGTACTTC
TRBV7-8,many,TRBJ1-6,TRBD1,CASSLVPGGNSPLHF,TGTGCCAGCAGCTTAGTTCCAGGGGGAAATTCACCCCTCCACTTT
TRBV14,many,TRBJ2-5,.,CASSRWQGDRETQYF,TGTGCCAGCAGCCGGTGGCAGGGCGACCGGGAGACCCAGTACTTC
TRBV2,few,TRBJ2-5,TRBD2,CASSEGGGYGLADRETQYF,TGTGCCAGCAGTGAAGGCGGGGGATACGGACTAGCGGATCGGGAGACCCAGTACTTC
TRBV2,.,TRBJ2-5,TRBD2,CASSGGLAGGTQYF,TGTGCCAGCAGTGGTGGACTAGCGGGGGGGACCCAGTACTTC
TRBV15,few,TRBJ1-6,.,CATSRGSQGYNSPLHF,TGTGCCACCAGCCGGGGGTCTCAGGGGTACAATTCACCCCTCCACTTT
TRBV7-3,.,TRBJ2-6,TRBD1,CASSSTGGRGVLTF,TGTGCCAGCAGCTCGACAGGGGGTCGGGGCGTCCTGACTTTC
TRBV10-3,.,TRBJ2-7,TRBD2,CASKTSGGAEQYF,TGTGCCAGCAAAACTAGCGGGGGGGCCGAGCAGTACTTC
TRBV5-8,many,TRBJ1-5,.,CASSFILGSTPNQPQHF,TGTGCCAGCAGCTTCATCCTAGGCTCGACGCCCAATCAGCCCCAGCATTTT
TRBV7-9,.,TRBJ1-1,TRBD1,CASSPNRTGGWAFF,TGTGCCAGCAGCCCTAACCGGACAGGGGGCTGGGCTTTCTTT
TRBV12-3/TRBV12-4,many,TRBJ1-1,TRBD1,CASSPQGRTEAFF,TGTGCCAGCAGTCCACAGGGGAGAACTGAAGCTTTCTTT
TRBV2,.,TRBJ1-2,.,CASSEDNRVNGYTF,TGTGCCAGCAGTGAAGATAACAGGGTCAATGGCTACACCTTC
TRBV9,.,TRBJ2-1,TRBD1,CASSQTGTGLDEQFF,TGTGCCAGCAGCCAGACCGGGACAGGGCTGGATGAGCAGTTCTTC
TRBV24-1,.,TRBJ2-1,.,CATSGGPGEQFF,TGTGCCACCAGCGGGGGGCCAGGGGAGCAGTTCTTC
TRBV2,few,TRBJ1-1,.,CANQDRYTEAFF,TGTGCCAACCAGGATCGGTACACTGAAGCTTTCTTT